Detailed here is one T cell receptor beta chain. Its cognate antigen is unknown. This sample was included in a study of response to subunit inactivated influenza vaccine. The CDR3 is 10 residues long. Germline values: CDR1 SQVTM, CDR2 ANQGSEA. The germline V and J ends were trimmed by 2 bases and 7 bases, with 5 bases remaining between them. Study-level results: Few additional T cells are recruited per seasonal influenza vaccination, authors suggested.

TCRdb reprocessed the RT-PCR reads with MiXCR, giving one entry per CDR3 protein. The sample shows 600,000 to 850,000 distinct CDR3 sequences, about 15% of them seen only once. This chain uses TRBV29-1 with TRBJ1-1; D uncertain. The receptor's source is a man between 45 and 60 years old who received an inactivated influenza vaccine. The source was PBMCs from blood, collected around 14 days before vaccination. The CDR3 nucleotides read TGCAGCGTTGAAAGGATTGAAGCTTTCTTT. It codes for CSVERIEAFF.